Shown below are 16 T cell receptor beta chains from a single sample sequenced in a study of blood T cells in healthy people across ages. For the second PCR, which ran for roughly 7 to 11 cycles, a sample-barcoded 5' primer and a J-beta primer mix were used. TCRdb redid the calling of the 5' RACE reads with MiXCR, one entry per CDR3 protein. The repertoire holds more than 500,000 distinct CDR3 sequences, 25% to 30% seen once, with roughly 18% in the top ten. Sequenced material: blood. These receptors were obtained from a woman in her 70s in good health.

This clonotype showed up just a few times. A read error may explain this, as a much larger clone is one base away. The chain carries TRBV7-9 and TRBJ2-3; possibly TRBD1 for D (6 bases). Matching the DNA end better, TRBJ1-5 makes the J call doubtful. This CDR3 contains 17 residues. Germline CDR1 is SEHNR and CDR2 is FQNEAQ (reference sequence). CDR3 sequence: CASSLMSRGYRTDTQHF. CDR3 nucleotides: TGTGCCAGCAGCTTAATGTCCAGGGGTTATCGCACAGATACGCAGCATTTT.

The V gene is TRBV7-2, the J gene TRBJ2-2; D is uncertain. This CDR3 has 13 residues. Germline values: CDR1 SGHTA, CDR2 FQGNSA. V was cut by 5 bases and J by 0 bases, with 4 bases left in between. This CDR3 reads CASSATNTGELFF. The CDR3 DNA reads as TGTGCCAGCAGCGCCACGAACACCGGGGAGCTGTTTTTT. The full variable domain, completed using reference TRBV7-2 and TRBJ2-2, is GAGVSQSPSNKVTEKGKDVELRCDPISGHTALYWYRQSLGQGLEFLIYFQGNSAPDKSGLPSDRFSAERTGGSVSTLTIQRTQQEDSAVYLCASSATNTGELFFGEGSRLTVL.

The rearrangement joins TRBV5-1 to TRBJ2-2; tentatively, D is TRBD1 (6 bases). This CDR3 comprises 15 residues. Germline V gene sequence: CDR1 SGHRS, CDR2 YFSETQ. The V end lost 4 bases, the J end lost 0 bases, and 10 bases lay between the germline ends. CDR3: CASSPDSANTGELFF. CDR3 nucleotide sequence: TGCGCCAGCAGCCCGGACAGTGCGAACACCGGGGAGCTGTTTTTT.

This clonotype was seen a few times. V and J are TRBV11-3 and TRBJ1-3, with D hard to call. Trimming removed 4 bases from V and 3 bases from J, with 4 bases in between. Germline CDR1 SGHNT, CDR2 YENEEA. This CDR3 is 12 amino acids long. This CDR3 reads CASSYVGNTIYF. The CDR3, as DNA: TGTGCCAGCAGCTATGTTGGAAACACCATATATTTT.

This clonotype was seen at least ten times. The chain links TRBV11-2 to TRBJ2-3, with 10 positions matching TRBD2. Germline loops: CDR1 SGHAT, CDR2 FQNNGV. The CDR3 spans 15 residues. V trimming: 3 bases; J trimming: 3 bases; junction bases outside the gene matches: 3. The CDR3, as DNA: TGTGCCAGCAGCTTCAGACTAGCGGGTACAGATACGCAGTATTTT. Encoded protein: CASSFRLAGTDTQYF.

This chain joins TRBV10-3 and TRBJ2-5; 7 bases are shared with TRBD1. The germline V gene has CDR1 ENHRY and CDR2 SYGVKD. V lost 5 bases, J lost 5 bases, and 11 bases stayed unmatched. This CDR3 has 15 amino acids. Here the CDR3 reads CAISRSQGTLETQYF. DNA for the CDR3: TGTGCCATCAGTAGATCACAGGGGACCCTGGAGACCCAGTACTTC.

The chain uses TRBV7-2 and TRBJ2-1, with 9 bases fitting TRBD2. Judging by the DNA end, TRBJ2-5 fits better; the J call may be wrong. Germline CDR1 and CDR2: SGHTA and FQGNSA. The CDR3 runs 15 residues. CDR3 DNA: TGTGCCAGCAGCTCCCGTAGCGGACTAGCGGAGACCCAGTACTTC. Its protein is CASSSRSGLAETQYF.

This clonotype has only a few counts. The rearrangement joins TRBV20-1 to TRBJ2-1, with TRBD2 identical over 13 bases. V shed 2 bases and J 0 bases; nucleotides not matched to a gene: 10. Germline V gene lookup returns CDR1 DFQATT and CDR2 SNEGSKA (reference sequence). This CDR3 has 19 residues. The CDR3 DNA reads TGCAGTGCTAGATCCGAGACTAGCGGGGGGTCCAGCTCCTACAATGAGCAGTTCTTC. Protein product: CSARSETSGGSSSYNEQFF.

In this sample, this clonotype turned up a few times. The rearrangement joins TRBV7-3 to TRBJ1-1; the D gene is possibly TRBD1 (5 bases). Germline V gene data show CDR1 as SGHTA and CDR2 as FQGTGA. V gave up 5 bases and J gave up 5 bases, with 15 bases separating them. The length of the CDR3 is 14 residues. CDR3 region: CASSQGAVKTEAFF. In DNA, the CDR3 is TGTGCCAGCAGCCAAGGGGCAGTAAAAACTGAAGCTTTCTTT.

This clonotype has a handful of counts. This sequence joins TRBV4-2 and TRBJ2-2; TRBD2 agrees at 12 bases. The CDR3 contains 18 residues. The V gene's germline CDR1 is LGHNA and CDR2 YNFKEQ. The V and J ends lost 2 bases and 7 bases, in that order; junction bases with no gene match: 11. The CDR3 region has the DNA TGTGCCAGCAGCCAACGCGCCGCTAGCGGGGGGGCCGACGGGGAGCTGTTTTTT. Translation: CASSQRAASGGADGELFF.

This clonotype occurred a few times. This chain uses TRBV20-1 with TRBJ2-7; D uncertain. The J call may not be correct, given that the DNA end is closer to TRBJ2-5. Germline CDR1 is DFQATT and CDR2 is SNEGSKA (reference sequence). The CDR3 consists of 13 residues. The DNA of the CDR3 is TGCAGTGCTAGAGATGGGAAAGGGGAGACCCAGTACTTC. The encoded protein is CSARDGKGETQYF.

Ten or more counts support this clonotype. This chain links TRBV7-2 with TRBJ2-5; 9 bases match TRBD1. Germline loops: CDR1 SGHTA, CDR2 FQGNSA. The CDR3 is 13 amino acids. The V segment lost 5 bases and the J segment 5 bases; nucleotides outside the gene matches: 3. The CDR3 DNA follows: TGTGCCAGCAGCAGGGACAGGGACGAGACCCAGTACTTC. Its protein is CASSRDRDETQYF.

V and J are TRBV24-1 and TRBJ2-7; 8 nucleotides match TRBD2. The CDR3 is 14 residues long. The germline V gene has CDR1 KGHDR and CDR2 SFDVKD. V lost 3 bases to trimming and J lost 7 bases; unmatched junction nucleotides: 7. CDR3 region: CATSDPGGPEEQYF. The DNA of the CDR3 is TGTGCCACCAGTGATCCGGGGGGGCCGGAAGAGCAGTACTTC.

This clonotype was detected only a few times. This chain connects TRBV24-1 to TRBJ2-1; 9 bases fit TRBD1. V lost 4 bases, J lost 3 bases, and 9 bases stayed unmatched. CDR1 is KGHDR, CDR2 SFDVKD, per germline. The CDR3 has 17 amino acids. The CDR3 nucleotides are TGTGCCACCAGTGAGAAGACCGGGACAGGGAACTACAATGAGCAGTTCTTC. Its protein is CATSEKTGTGNYNEQFF.

This clonotype has more than one count but fewer than ten. The chain uses TRBV11-2 and TRBJ2-3; TRBD2 aligns across 9 bases. Germline-derived CDR1 and CDR2 are SGHAT and FQNNGV. The J segment lost 5 bases and the V segment lost 3 bases, leaving 3 bases of the junction unmatched. The CDR3 extends over 14 amino acids. In DNA form, the CDR3 reads TGTGCCAGCAGCTTGTTTAGCGGGGGAGATACGCAGTATTTT. Its protein product is CASSLFSGGDTQYF.

This clonotype was seen many times. The rearrangement uses TRBV6-2 or TRBV6-3 and TRBJ2-1; 9 bases agree with TRBD1. CDR1 is MNHEY, CDR2 SVGEGT, per germline. V shed 5 bases, J shed 8 bases, and the junction held 10 bases outside the gene matches. The CDR3 covers 15 residues. CDR3 protein: CASSRDRELVYEQFF. The CDR3 DNA sequence: TGTGCCAGCAGTCGGGACAGGGAATTGGTCTATGAGCAGTTCTTC.